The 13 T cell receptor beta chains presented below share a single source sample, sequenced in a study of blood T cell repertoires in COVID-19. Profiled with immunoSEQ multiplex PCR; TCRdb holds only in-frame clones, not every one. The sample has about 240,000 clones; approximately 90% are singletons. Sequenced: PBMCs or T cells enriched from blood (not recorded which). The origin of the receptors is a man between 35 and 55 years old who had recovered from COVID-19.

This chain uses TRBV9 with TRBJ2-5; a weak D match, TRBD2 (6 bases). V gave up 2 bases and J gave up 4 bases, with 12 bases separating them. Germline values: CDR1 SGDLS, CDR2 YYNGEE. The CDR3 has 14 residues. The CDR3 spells CASSVLGRGETQYF. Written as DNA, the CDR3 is TGTGCCAGCAGCGTGCTAGGGCGGGGAGAGACCCAGTACTTC.

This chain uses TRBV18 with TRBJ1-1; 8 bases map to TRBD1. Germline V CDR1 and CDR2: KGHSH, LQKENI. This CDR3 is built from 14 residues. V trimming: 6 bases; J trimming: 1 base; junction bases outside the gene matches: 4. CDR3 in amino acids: CASSGQGGNTEAFF. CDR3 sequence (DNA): TGTGCCAGCTCCGGACAGGGAGGGAACACTGAAGCTTTCTTT.

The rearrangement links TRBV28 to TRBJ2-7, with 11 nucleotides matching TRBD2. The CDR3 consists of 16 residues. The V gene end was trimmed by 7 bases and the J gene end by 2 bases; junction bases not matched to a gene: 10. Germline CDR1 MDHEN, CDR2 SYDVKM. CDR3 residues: CASTLTSGSFTYEQYF. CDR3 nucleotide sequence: TGTGCCAGCACACTCACTAGCGGGAGTTTCACCTACGAGCAGTACTTC. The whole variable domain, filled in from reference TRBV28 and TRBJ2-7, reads DVKVTQSSRYLVKRTGEKVFLECVQDMDHENMFWYRQDPGLGLRLIYFSYDVKMKEKGDIPEGYSVSREKKERFSLILESASTNQTSMYLCASTLTSGSFTYEQYFGPGTRLTVT.

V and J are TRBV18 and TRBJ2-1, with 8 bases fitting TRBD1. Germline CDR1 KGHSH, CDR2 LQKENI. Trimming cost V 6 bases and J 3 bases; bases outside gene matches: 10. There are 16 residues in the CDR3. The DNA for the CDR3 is TGTGCCAGCTCTGGACAGGGCCCAACGATCTACAATGAGCAGTTCTTC. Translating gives CASSGQGPTIYNEQFF.

CDR3 protein: CASSLMTGYLNEKLFF. The CDR3 region has the DNA TGCGCCAGCAGCTTGATGACAGGGTATCTGAATGAAAAACTGTTTTTT. This rearrangement joins TRBV5-1 to TRBJ1-4; TRBD1 aligns across 7 bases. The J segment lost 5 bases and the V segment lost 1 base, leaving 8 bases of the junction unmatched. This CDR3 spans 16 amino acids. CDR1 is SGHRS and CDR2 is YFSETQ in the germline V gene.

CDR3 DNA sequence: TGTGCCAGCATCCCCCCGCTCGCGGGACAGATATCCGGCTACACCTTC. This translates into CASIPPLAGQISGYTF. The chain employs TRBV28 and TRBJ1-2, with TRBD1 matching 7 bases. Germline V CDR1 and CDR2: MDHEN, SYDVKM. V gave up 7 bases and J gave up 8 bases; unmatched junction bases: 19. The CDR3 runs to 16 residues.

The CDR3 sequence is CASRTGDGYTF. The CDR3 nucleotides read TGTGCCAGCAGAACAGGGGATGGCTACACCTTC. V and J are TRBV2 and TRBJ1-2; 7 positions match TRBD1. This CDR3 contains 11 residues. Germline V lookup: CDR1 SNHLY, CDR2 FYNNEI. With V trimmed by 6 bases and J by 6 bases, 1 base remained unmatched.

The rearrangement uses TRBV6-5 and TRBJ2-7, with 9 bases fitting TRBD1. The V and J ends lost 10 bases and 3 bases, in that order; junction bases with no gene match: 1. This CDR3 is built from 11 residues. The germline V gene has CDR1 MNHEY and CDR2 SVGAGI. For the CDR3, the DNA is TGTGCCACGACAGGGGGCTACGAGCAGTACTTC. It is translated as CATTGGYEQYF.

This chain's CDR3 is CASSPNWTSGTSSYEQYF. In nucleotides, the CDR3 is TGTGCCAGCAGCCCGAATTGGACTAGCGGGACGAGCTCCTACGAGCAGTACTTC. V is TRBV28 and J is TRBJ2-7; 12 bases align to TRBD2. The CDR3 has 18 residues. Germline V gives CDR1 MDHEN, CDR2 SYDVKM. V lost 6 bases, J lost 0 bases, and 12 bases stayed unmatched. Full variable domain (remainder filled in from reference TRBV28 and TRBJ2-7): DVKVTQSSRYLVKRTGEKVFLECVQDMDHENMFWYRQDPGLGLRLIYFSYDVKMKEKGDIPEGYSVSREKKERFSLILESASTNQTSMYLCASSPNWTSGTSSYEQYFGPGTRLTVT.

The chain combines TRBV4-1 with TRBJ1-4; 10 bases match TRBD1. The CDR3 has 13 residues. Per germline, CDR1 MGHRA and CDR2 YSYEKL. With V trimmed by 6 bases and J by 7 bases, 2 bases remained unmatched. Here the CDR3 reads CASRGQGIEKLFF. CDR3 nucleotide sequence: TGCGCCAGCAGGGGACAGGGGATTGAAAAACTGTTTTTT.

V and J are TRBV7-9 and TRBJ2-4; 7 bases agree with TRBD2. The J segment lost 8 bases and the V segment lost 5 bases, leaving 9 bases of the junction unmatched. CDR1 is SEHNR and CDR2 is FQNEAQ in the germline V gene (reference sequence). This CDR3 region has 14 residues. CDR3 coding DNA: TGTGCCAGCAGCCCTGGACTAGAGGGAGACATTCAGTACTTC. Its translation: CASSPGLEGDIQYF.

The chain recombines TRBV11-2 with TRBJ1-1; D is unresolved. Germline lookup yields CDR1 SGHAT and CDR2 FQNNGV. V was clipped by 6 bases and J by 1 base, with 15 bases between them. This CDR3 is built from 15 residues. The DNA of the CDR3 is TGTGCCAGCAGGATGTCAATATGGCCGAACACTGAAGCTTTCTTT. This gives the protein CASRMSIWPNTEAFF. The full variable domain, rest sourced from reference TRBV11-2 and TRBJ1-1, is EAGVAQSPRYKIIEKRQSVAFWCNPISGHATLYWYQQILGQGPKLLIQFQNNGVVDDSQLPKDRFSAERLKGVDSTLKIQPAKLEDSAVYLCASRMSIWPNTEAFFGQGTRLTVV.

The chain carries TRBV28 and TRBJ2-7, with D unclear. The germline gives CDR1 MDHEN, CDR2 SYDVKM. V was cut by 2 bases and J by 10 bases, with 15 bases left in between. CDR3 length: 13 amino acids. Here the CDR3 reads CASSLRMGPEQYF. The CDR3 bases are TGTGCCAGCAGTTTACGCATGGGCCCCGAACAGTACTTC.